This T cell receptor beta chain originates from a study of cytomegalovirus exposure and HLA in healthy donors. This CDR3 has 14 amino acids. The V gene's germline CDR1 is LNHDA and CDR2 SQIVND (reference sequence). Trimming removed 6 bases from V and 3 bases from J, with 14 bases in between. Study conclusions and caveats: The HLA-A and HLA-B alleles of most subjects were reportedly predicted accurately from TCR beta sequences.

Use of 60 Vbeta and 13 Jbeta primers characterized the PCR. Sequenced by immunoSEQ multiplex PCR; TCRdb stores in-frame clones only, minus some. The sample shows roughly 97,000 clones, approximately 70% of them seen only once. For this clone: Its antigen is unidentified.

Material for sequencing was PBMCs. The chain carries TRBV19 and TRBJ1-2; tentatively, D is TRBD1 (6 bases). The TCR sequence derives from a man aged 35 to 55 in good health and CMV-seronegative. CDR3 nucleotides: TGTGCCAGTAGGTCATGGGCAGGGGACTATGGCTACACCTTC. Protein sequence: CASRSWAGDYGYTF.